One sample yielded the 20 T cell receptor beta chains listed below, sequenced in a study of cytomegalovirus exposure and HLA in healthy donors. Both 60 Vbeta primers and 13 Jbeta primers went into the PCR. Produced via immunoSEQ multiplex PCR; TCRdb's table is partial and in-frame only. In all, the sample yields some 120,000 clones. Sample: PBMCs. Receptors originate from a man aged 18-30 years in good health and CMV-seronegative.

In DNA form, the CDR3 reads TGTGCCAGCAGCTCTGGGGAGCAGTACTTC. Its translation: CASSSGEQYF. J is TRBJ2-5 and V is TRBV7-6, with a tentative D call TRBD2 (5 bases). V gave up 4 bases and J gave up 11 bases, with 8 bases separating them. Germline V gene sequence: CDR1 SGHVS, CDR2 FNYEAQ. This CDR3 is 10 amino acids long.

The CDR3 reads CASSSAMGTRQAGELFF. In nucleotides, the CDR3 is TGTGCCAGCAGCTCTGCTATGGGGACTAGGCAAGCCGGGGAGCTGTTTTTT. The V call is TRBV5-4, the J call TRBJ2-2, with 8 bases lining up with TRBD2. The CDR3 is 17 amino acids. V dropped 3 bases and J dropped 6; count of bases not matched to a gene: 13. The germline V gene encodes CDR1 SGHNT and CDR2 YYREEE (reference sequence).

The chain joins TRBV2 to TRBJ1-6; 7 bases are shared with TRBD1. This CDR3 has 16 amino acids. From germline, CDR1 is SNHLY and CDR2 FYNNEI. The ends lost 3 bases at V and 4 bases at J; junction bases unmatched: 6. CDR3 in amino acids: CASSDPGQSYNSPLHF. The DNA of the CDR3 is TGTGCCAGCAGTGACCCGGGACAGAGTTATAATTCACCCCTCCACTTT.

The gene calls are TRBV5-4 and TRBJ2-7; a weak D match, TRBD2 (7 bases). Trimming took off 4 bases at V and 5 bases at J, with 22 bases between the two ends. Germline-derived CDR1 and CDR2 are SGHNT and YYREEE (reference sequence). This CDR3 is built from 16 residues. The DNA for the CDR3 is TGTGCCAGCAGCGCCCCCCGGGGTGGGGGGGCCGACGAGCAGTACTTC. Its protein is CASSAPRGGGADEQYF.

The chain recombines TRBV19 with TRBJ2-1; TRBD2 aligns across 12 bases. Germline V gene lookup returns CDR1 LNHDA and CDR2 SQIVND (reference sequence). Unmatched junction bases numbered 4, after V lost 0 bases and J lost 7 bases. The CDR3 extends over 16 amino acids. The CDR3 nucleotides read TGTGCCAGTAGTATAGATATCCTAGCGGGGGGGAATGAGCAGTTCTTC. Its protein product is CASSIDILAGGNEQFF.

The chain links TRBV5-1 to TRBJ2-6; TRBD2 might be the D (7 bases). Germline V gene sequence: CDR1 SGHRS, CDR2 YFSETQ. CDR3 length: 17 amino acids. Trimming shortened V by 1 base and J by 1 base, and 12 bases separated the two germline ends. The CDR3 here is CASSLIGGRSGANVLTF. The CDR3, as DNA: TGCGCCAGCAGCTTGATCGGGGGGCGATCTGGGGCCAACGTCCTGACTTTC. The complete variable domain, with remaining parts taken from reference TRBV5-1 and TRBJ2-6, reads KAGVTQTPRYLIKTRGQQVTLSCSPISGHRSVSWYQQTPGQGLQFLFEYFSETQRNKGNFPGRFSGRQFSNSRSEMNVSTLELGDSALYLCASSLIGGRSGANVLTFGAGSRLTVL.

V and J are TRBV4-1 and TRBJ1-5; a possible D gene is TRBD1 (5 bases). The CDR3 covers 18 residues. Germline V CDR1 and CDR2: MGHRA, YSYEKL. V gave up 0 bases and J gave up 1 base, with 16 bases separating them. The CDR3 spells CASSQDGQMTASNQPQHF. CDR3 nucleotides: TGCGCCAGCAGCCAAGATGGTCAGATGACAGCCAGCAATCAGCCCCAGCATTTT.

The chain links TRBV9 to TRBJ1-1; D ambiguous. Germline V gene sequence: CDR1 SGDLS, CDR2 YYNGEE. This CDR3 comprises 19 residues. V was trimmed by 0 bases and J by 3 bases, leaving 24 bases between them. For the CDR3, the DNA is TGTGCCAGCAGCGTAGTGTCCTCTGGGATAGCGGGGAGGGACACTGAAGCTTTCTTT. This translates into CASSVVSSGIAGRDTEAFF.

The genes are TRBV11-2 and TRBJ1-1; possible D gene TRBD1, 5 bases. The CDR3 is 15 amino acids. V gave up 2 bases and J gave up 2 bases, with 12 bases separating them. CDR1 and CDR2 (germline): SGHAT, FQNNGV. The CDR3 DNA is TGTGCCAGCAGCTTACAGGGTGAGATTAACACTGAAGCTTTCTTT. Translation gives CASSLQGEINTEAFF.

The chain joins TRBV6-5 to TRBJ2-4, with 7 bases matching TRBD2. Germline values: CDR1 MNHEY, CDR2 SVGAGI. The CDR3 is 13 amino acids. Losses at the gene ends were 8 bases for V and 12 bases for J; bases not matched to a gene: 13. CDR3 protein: CASCSSPGTTQYF. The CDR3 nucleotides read TGTGCCAGCTGTAGTAGCCCCGGGACTACTCAGTACTTC.

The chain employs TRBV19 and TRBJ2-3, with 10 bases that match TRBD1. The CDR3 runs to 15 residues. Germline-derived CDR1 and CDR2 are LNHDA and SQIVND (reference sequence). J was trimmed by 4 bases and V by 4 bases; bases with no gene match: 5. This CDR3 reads CASSTGQGQSDTQYF. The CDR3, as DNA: TGTGCCAGTAGTACGGGACAGGGGCAGTCAGATACGCAGTATTTT.

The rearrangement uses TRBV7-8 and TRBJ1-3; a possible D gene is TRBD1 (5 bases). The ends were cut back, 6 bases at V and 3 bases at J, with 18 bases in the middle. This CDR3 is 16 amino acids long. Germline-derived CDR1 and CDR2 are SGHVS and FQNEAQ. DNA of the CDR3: TGTGCCAGCAGTCCCAGGCCCCAGGGCCGTGGAAACACCATATATTTT. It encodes CASSPRPQGRGNTIYF.

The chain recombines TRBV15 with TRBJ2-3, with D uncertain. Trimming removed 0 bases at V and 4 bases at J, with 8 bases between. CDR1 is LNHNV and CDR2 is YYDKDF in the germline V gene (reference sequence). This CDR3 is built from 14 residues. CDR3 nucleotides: TGTGCCACCAGCAGAGAAATTCTCCCAGATACGCAGTATTTT. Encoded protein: CATSREILPDTQYF.

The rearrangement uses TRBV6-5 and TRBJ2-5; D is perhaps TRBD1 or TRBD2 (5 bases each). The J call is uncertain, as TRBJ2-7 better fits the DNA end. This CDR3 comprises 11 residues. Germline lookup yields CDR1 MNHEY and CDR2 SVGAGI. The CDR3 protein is CASGGSYEQYF. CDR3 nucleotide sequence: TGTGCCAGCGGGGGCTCCTACGAGCAGTACTTC.

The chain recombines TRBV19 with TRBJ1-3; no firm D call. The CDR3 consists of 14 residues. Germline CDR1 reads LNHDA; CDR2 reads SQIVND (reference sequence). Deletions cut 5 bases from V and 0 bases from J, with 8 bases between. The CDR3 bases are TGTGCCAGTAGTTACTGGAGCTCTGGAAACACCATATATTTT. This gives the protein CASSYWSSGNTIYF.

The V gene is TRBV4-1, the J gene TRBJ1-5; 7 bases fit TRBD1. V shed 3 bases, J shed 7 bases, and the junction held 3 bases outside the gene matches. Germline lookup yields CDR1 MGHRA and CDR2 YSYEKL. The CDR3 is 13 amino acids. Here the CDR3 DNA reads TGCGCCAGCAGCCATCGACAGGGACAGCCCCAGCATTTT. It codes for CASSHRQGQPQHF.

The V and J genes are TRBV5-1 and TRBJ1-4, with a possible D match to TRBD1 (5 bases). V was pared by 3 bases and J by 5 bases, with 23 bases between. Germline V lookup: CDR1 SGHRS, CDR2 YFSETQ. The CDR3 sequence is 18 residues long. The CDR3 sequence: CASSYQTGAGTMNEKLFF. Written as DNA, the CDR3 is TGCGCCAGCAGCTACCAAACAGGAGCCGGGACTATGAATGAAAAACTGTTTTTT.

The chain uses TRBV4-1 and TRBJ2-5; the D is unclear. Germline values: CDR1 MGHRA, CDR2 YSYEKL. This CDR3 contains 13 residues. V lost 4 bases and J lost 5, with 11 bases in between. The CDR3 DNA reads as TGCGCCAGCAGCCGCCTACCCGGGGAGACCCAGTACTTC. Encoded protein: CASSRLPGETQYF.

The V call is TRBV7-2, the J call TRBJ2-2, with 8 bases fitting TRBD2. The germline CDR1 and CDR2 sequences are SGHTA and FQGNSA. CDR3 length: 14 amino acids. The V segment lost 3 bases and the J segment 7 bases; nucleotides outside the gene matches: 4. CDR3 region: CASSFGLAGGELFF. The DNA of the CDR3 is TGTGCCAGCAGCTTCGGACTAGCTGGCGGGGAGCTGTTTTTT.

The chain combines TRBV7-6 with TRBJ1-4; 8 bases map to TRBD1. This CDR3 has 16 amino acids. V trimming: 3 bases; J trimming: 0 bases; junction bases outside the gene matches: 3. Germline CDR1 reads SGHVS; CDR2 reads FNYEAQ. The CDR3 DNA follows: TGTGCCAGCAGCTTCAGGGGGCCCGCAACTAATGAAAAACTGTTTTTT. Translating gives CASSFRGPATNEKLFF. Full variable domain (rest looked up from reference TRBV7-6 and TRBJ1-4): GAGVSQSPRYKVTKRGQDVALRCDPISGHVSLYWYRQALGQGPEFLTYFNYEAQQDKSGLPNDRFSAERPEGSISTLTIQRTEQRDSAMYRCASSFRGPATNEKLFFGSGTQLSVL.